This T cell receptor beta chain derives from a study of T cell responses to AZD1222 COVID-19 vaccine. V was pared by 2 bases and J by 5 bases, with 17 bases between. CDR1 and CDR2 (germline): SGHRS, YFSETQ. The CDR3 totals 17 residues. Libraries were prepared by immunoSEQ multiplex PCR; TCRdb keeps only in-frame clonotypes and omits some of them. The sample has some 120,000 clones; more than 85% are singletons. The receptor was derived from an adult in good health. The chain employs TRBV5-1 and TRBJ2-6; D assignment may be TRBD1 or TRBD2 (5 bases each). Specimen: peripheral blood, collected on day 0 of AZD1222 vaccination. DNA for the CDR3: TGCGCCAGCAGCTTATTTTCGGGACGGTTGTGGGCCAACGTCCTGACTTTC. Translating gives CASSLFSGRLWANVLTF. The full variable domain, completed using reference TRBV5-1 and TRBJ2-6, is KAGVTQTPRYLIKTRGQQVTLSCSPISGHRSVSWYQQTPGQGLQFLFEYFSETQRNKGNFPGRFSGRQFSNSRSEMNVSTLELGDSALYLCASSLFSGRLWANVLTFGAGSRLTVL.